The 19 T cell receptor beta chains below all came from one sample that was sequenced in a study of T-cell reconstitution after alpha-beta-depleted transplantation in children. Preparation of the TCRbeta library was carried out with unique molecular identifiers. TCRdb re-called the PCR reads through MiXCR, storing one row per CDR3 protein. Of about 580,000 distinct CDR3 sequences detected, around 23% appear once; the ten largest clones hold less than 15%. Source: PBMCs, mostly from graft donor cells, taken 360 days after TCRalphabeta/CD19-depleted stem cell transplant. The receptors derive from a boy in the first two years of life who had a stem cell transplant for acute myeloid leukemia, so the T cells may come from the graft donor.

The chain recombines TRBV3-1 with TRBJ2-1, with 10 bases identical to TRBD2. This CDR3 is built from 18 residues. V was clipped by 4 bases and J by 0 bases; unmatched bases: 9. Germline V gene lookup returns CDR1 LGHDT and CDR2 YNNKEL (reference sequence). CDR3 nucleotides: TGTGCCAGCAGCCCTCTAGCGGGGGACAAGAGCTCCTACAATGAGCAGTTCTTC. Amino acids: CASSPLAGDKSSYNEQFF.

V gene TRBV20-1 combines with J gene TRBJ2-7; 8 positions match TRBD2. This CDR3 comprises 14 residues. The germline V gene has CDR1 DFQATT and CDR2 SNEGSKA (reference sequence). Trimming took 1 base from V and 4 from J; bases not matched to a gene: 6. CDR3 DNA sequence: TGCAGTGCTAGAGTGGGACTAGATGGGTACGAGCAGTACTTC. Translating it yields CSARVGLDGYEQYF.

With respect to this clonotype: A much bigger clone sits one base away, suggesting this may be a read error. The CDR3 does not close with the conserved phenylalanine or tryptophan, likely indicating a read error. The CDR3 here is CASSSQGAPSYEQYL. For the CDR3, the DNA is TGTGCCAGCAGTTCACAGGGAGCCCCCTCCTACGAGCAGTACTTA. V usage is TRBV6-2 or TRBV6-3 and J usage is TRBJ2-7; D might be TRBD1 (6 bases). Germline V gene data show CDR1 as MNHEY and CDR2 as SVGEGT. V was clipped by 4 bases and J by 0 bases, with 13 bases between them. This CDR3 contains 15 residues.

The rearrangement links TRBV7-9 to TRBJ2-3; D ambiguous. Trimming left V 5 bases short and J 2 bases short, with 11 bases between. In germline, CDR1 is SEHNR, CDR2 FQNEAQ (reference sequence). The CDR3 is made up of 14 amino acids. CDR3 coding DNA: TGTGCCAGCAGCAAAGAGATGGTCACAGATACGCAGTATTTT. Translating it yields CASSKEMVTDTQYF.

The chain is built from TRBV28 and TRBJ1-5, with D uncertain. The CDR3 consists of 15 residues. V was pared by 6 bases and J by 1 base, with 13 bases between. The germline V gene has CDR1 MDHEN and CDR2 SYDVKM. The CDR3 sequence: CASRPPGPSNQPQHF. CDR3 in DNA: TGTGCCAGCAGACCCCCGGGCCCAAGCAATCAGCCCCAGCATTTT. Supplemented by reference TRBV28 and TRBJ1-5, the full variable domain reads DVKVTQSSRYLVKRTGEKVFLECVQDMDHENMFWYRQDPGLGLRLIYFSYDVKMKEKGDIPEGYSVSREKKERFSLILESASTNQTSMYLCASRPPGPSNQPQHFGDGTRLSIL.

CDR3 residues: CASSVGQATNEKLFF. DNA of the CDR3: TGTGCCAGCAGCGTGGGGCAGGCAACTAATGAAAAACTGTTTTTT. The chain recombines TRBV9 with TRBJ1-4, with D possibly matching TRBD1 (5 bases). Germline values: CDR1 SGDLS, CDR2 YYNGEE. The CDR3 runs 15 residues. Trimming left V 2 bases short and J 0 bases short, with 8 bases between.

There are a few counts of this clonotype. The chain carries TRBV4-3 and TRBJ2-7, with D tentatively TRBD1 or TRBD2 (6 bases each). Trimming left V 0 bases short and J 4 bases short, with 19 bases between. This CDR3 has 17 amino acids. Germline V lookup: CDR1 LGHNA, CDR2 YSLEER. The CDR3 region is CASSQDSVGGGRYEQYF. The CDR3 DNA reads as TGCGCCAGCAGCCAAGATAGCGTTGGAGGGGGTCGATACGAGCAGTACTTC.

This clonotype occurred a few times. The chain joins TRBV28 to TRBJ2-7; D is unresolved. The CDR3 sequence is 12 residues long. Trimming pared 7 bases from V and 3 bases from J, leaving 10 bases between. In germline, CDR1 is MDHEN, CDR2 SYDVKM. This CDR3 reads CASIGQNYEQYF. For the CDR3, the DNA is TGTGCCAGCATCGGGCAGAACTACGAGCAGTACTTC.

There are a few counts of this clonotype. The genes are TRBV29-1 and TRBJ2-3, with D unclear. Trimming pared 3 bases from V and 4 bases from J, leaving 11 bases between. Germline lookup yields CDR1 SQVTM and CDR2 ANQGSEA. CDR3 length: 13 residues. The DNA of the CDR3 is TGCAGCGTTGAGATAACTGCCCCAGATACGCAGTATTTT. Translated: CSVEITAPDTQYF.

This clonotype was seen more than once but under ten times. V usage is TRBV12-3 or TRBV12-4 and J usage is TRBJ1-1; the match to TRBD1 covers 11 bases. With 6 bases clipped from V and 4 bases from J, the junction kept 7 bases outside the gene matches. This CDR3 spans 15 amino acids. CDR3 in DNA: TGTGCCAGCAGCCCATCTGGGACAGGGGGCACTGAAGCTTTCTTT. Its protein product is CASSPSGTGGTEAFF.

The table lists this clonotype with a few counts. This chain uses TRBV20-1 with TRBJ1-1, with a tentative D call TRBD1 (6 bases). The CDR3 sequence is 14 residues long. CDR1 and CDR2 (germline): DFQATT, SNEGSKA (reference sequence). Trimming cost V 2 bases and J 1 base, with 11 bases left between them. The CDR3 spells CSARYRGQNTEAFF. In DNA, the CDR3 is TGCAGTGCTAGATACCGGGGGCAGAACACTGAAGCTTTCTTT.

V is TRBV24-1 and J is TRBJ2-2; TRBD2 might be the D (5 bases). V was cut by 0 bases and J by 0 bases, with 10 bases left in between. CDR3 size: 17 residues. Germline V lookup: CDR1 KGHDR, CDR2 SFDVKD. Written as DNA, the CDR3 is TGTGCCACCAGTGATTTGCGTGGGAGCACGAACACCGGGGAGCTGTTTTTT. It yields the protein CATSDLRGSTNTGELFF.

This clonotype was seen many times. The gene calls are TRBV10-3 and TRBJ2-3, with 10 nucleotides matching TRBD2. In germline, CDR1 is ENHRY, CDR2 SYGVKD. This CDR3 comprises 21 residues. Trimming took 0 bases from V and 2 from J; bases not matched to a gene: 17. In DNA, the CDR3 is TGTGCCATCAGTGAGTCGACGAACCCCTCTACTAGCGGGGATTACACAGATACGCAGTATTTT. It encodes CAISESTNPSTSGDYTDTQYF.

About this clonotype: One end of the junction fails to match germline, which may point to a read error. This chain connects TRBV20-1 to TRBJ2-5; 8 nucleotides line up with TRBD1. The CDR3 extends over 13 amino acids. Germline lookup yields CDR1 DFQATT and CDR2 SNEGSKA (reference sequence). The CDR3 reads CSVDRGIQKTQYF. Written as DNA, the CDR3 is TGCAGCGTTGACAGGGGTATCCAAAAGACCCAGTACTTC.

V usage is TRBV5-1 and J usage is TRBJ1-5; 9 bases map to TRBD1. The CDR3 length is 14 residues. The V and J ends lost 4 bases and 7 bases, in that order; junction bases with no gene match: 6. Germline values: CDR1 SGHRS, CDR2 YFSETQ. The CDR3 region has the DNA TGCGCCAGCAGCGAGGGACAGGGTCCCCAGCCCCAGCATTTT. Residues: CASSEGQGPQPQHF.

This clonotype was observed many times. The rearrangement links TRBV5-6 to TRBJ2-3, with 15 bases fitting TRBD2. The CDR3 has 21 amino acids. Germline V gene data show CDR1 as SGHDT and CDR2 as YYEEEE. V trimming: 2 bases; J trimming: 0 bases; junction bases outside the gene matches: 13. The CDR3 DNA is TGTGCCAGCAGCTTAACCGGGACTAGCGGGGGGTCCTCCTCTAGCACAGATACGCAGTATTTT. Its translation: CASSLTGTSGGSSSSTDTQYF.

This sequence joins TRBV6-2 or TRBV6-3 and TRBJ2-7; 7 bases fit TRBD1. This CDR3 has 14 amino acids. The junction had 2 bases not matched to a gene; V was cut back by 1 base and J by 2 bases. Germline V CDR1 and CDR2: MNHEY, SVGEGT. The DNA of the CDR3 is TGTGCCAGCAGTTACTGGACAGGTGCCTACGAGCAGTACTTC. Protein product: CASSYWTGAYEQYF.

This clonotype was seen more than once but under ten times. V usage is TRBV6-5 and J usage is TRBJ1-1; tentatively, D is TRBD1 (5 bases). The ends were cut back, 0 bases at V and 5 bases at J, with 13 bases in the middle. CDR1 is MNHEY and CDR2 is SVGAGI in the germline V gene. This CDR3 spans 15 amino acids. The chain's CDR3 is CASSYSAGRGTEAFF. DNA of the CDR3: TGTGCCAGCAGTTACTCGGCAGGGCGAGGAACTGAAGCTTTCTTT.

This clonotype was seen ten or more times. The V and J genes are TRBV5-1 and TRBJ2-3; 9 nucleotides match TRBD2. J lost 7 bases, V lost 1 base, and 7 bases had no gene match. In germline, CDR1 is SGHRS, CDR2 YFSETQ. This CDR3 spans 15 amino acids. CDR3 loop: CASSLSGTSQNTQYF. Here the CDR3 DNA reads TGCGCCAGCAGCTTGTCTGGGACTAGCCAAAATACGCAGTATTTT.